This TCR beta chain was documented in a study of tumour-infiltrating T cells in Burkitt lymphoma. Study information: Overall and progression-free survival were predicted by productive clonality.

This CDR3 is built from 18 residues. CDR1 and CDR2 from the germline V gene are MGHDK and SYGVNS. J lost 0 bases, V lost 8 bases, and 13 bases had no gene match. Some clones are missing from TCRdb's copy, which holds only in-frame ones; the method was immunoSEQ multiplex PCR. The sample shows about 2,300 clones, around 16% of them seen only once. Study-wide findings and caveats: Several public clonotypes were shared across many Burkitt lymphoma patients.

As to this clone: The antigen is not known.

The rearrangement joins TRBV25-1 to TRBJ2-6; 7 nucleotides align to TRBD1. The sequence derives from a human donor with relapsed Burkitt lymphoma. Material: tumor tissue from a relapse. This CDR3 reads CASSPSMTGYSGANVLTF. For the CDR3, the DNA is TGTGCCAGCTCTCCCTCTATGACAGGGTACTCTGGGGCCAACGTCCTGACTTTC.